This record concerns one T cell receptor beta chain sequence. An end of the junction does not agree with germline; a read error may underlie this. This sample is part of a study of T cell repertoires in aging, cancer and after chemotherapy. Peripheral blood genomic DNA, not sorted cells or RNA, was the template. Germline V gene lookup returns CDR1 SGHTA and CDR2 FQGNSA. CDR3 size: 13 residues. TRB rearrangements spanning V, D and J were amplified using mixed TRB-A/B primers. Using its own MiXCR run on the multiplex PCR reads, TCRdb lists one record per CDR3 protein. The sample yields over 6,500 distinct CDR3 sequences, 20% to 25% seen once.

This receptor was taken from a human donor with a blood cancer. The chain employs TRBV7-2 and TRBJ1-5; D is unclear. Sequencing input: blood. DNA for the CDR3: TGTGCCAGCAGCCCGTCGACCAATCATCCCCAGCATTTT. Its translation is CASSPSTNHPQHF.